The 19 T cell receptor beta chains below all came from one sample that was sequenced in a study of T-cell reconstitution after alpha-beta-depleted transplantation in children. TCRbeta library construction was performed incorporating unique molecular identifiers. TCRdb recomputed calls from the PCR reads with MiXCR, one row per CDR3 protein. The sample records over 85,000 distinct CDR3 sequences, 6% being singletons. The material sequenced was PBMCs, mostly from graft donor cells, taken 60 days after TCRalphabeta/CD19-depleted stem cell transplant. The receptors were sampled from a female patient between 2 and 15 years old who had a stem cell transplant for Fanconi anemia, so the T cells may come from the graft donor.

This clonotype came up many times. The CDR3 loop reads CASSRWTGEDNSPLHF. For the CDR3, the DNA is TGTGCCAGCAGCCGTTGGACAGGGGAGGATAATTCACCCCTCCACTTT. The chain couples TRBV3-1 to TRBJ1-6, with 9 bases fitting TRBD1. Looked up from germline, CDR1 is LGHDT and CDR2 is YNNKEL (reference sequence). The CDR3 length is 16 residues. Germline trimming cut 4 bases from V and 5 bases from J; bases unmatched to any gene: 6. The full variable domain, rest sourced from reference TRBV3-1 and TRBJ1-6, is DTAVSQTPKYLVTQMGNDKSIKCEQNLGHDTMYWYKQDSKKFLKIMFSYNNKELIINETVPNRFSPKSPDKAHLNLHINSLELGDSAVYFCASSRWTGEDNSPLHFGNGTRLTVT.

This clonotype has only a few counts. CDR3: CASSSGQTKETQYF. The CDR3 bases are TGTGCCAGCAGTTCGGGACAGACAAAAGAGACCCAGTACTTC. V is TRBV12-3 or TRBV12-4 and J is TRBJ2-5; TRBD1 matches at 7 bases. The V and J ends lost 4 bases and 3 bases, in that order; junction bases with no gene match: 5. The CDR3 totals 14 residues.

This clonotype was recorded a few times. The rearrangement links TRBV4-1 to TRBJ2-7; maybe TRBD1 (5 bases). The CDR3 is 16 residues long. V lost 0 bases, J lost 2 bases, and 14 bases lay in between. CDR1 and CDR2 from the germline V gene are MGHRA and YSYEKL. The CDR3 bases are TGCGCCAGCAGCCAAGATTGGGGCTTCGATGCCTACGAGCAGTACTTC. Its protein is CASSQDWGFDAYEQYF.

The chain uses TRBV27 and TRBJ1-5, with D hard to call. The CDR3 contains 15 residues. Germline CDR1 reads MNHEY; CDR2 reads SMNVEV (reference sequence). With 5 bases removed from V and 5 bases from J, the gap between germline ends came to 16 bases. The CDR3 here is CASSPWTGRYQPQHF. In DNA form, the CDR3 reads TGTGCCAGCAGTCCGTGGACGGGGAGGTATCAGCCCCAGCATTTT.

This clonotype was counted many times. This sequence joins TRBV12-3 or TRBV12-4 and TRBJ2-3; D is uncertain. The CDR3 extends over 13 amino acids. Trimming removed 2 bases from V and 0 bases from J, with 3 bases in between. The CDR3 sequence: CASSLYSTDTQYF. The CDR3 DNA is TGTGCCAGCAGTTTATACAGCACAGATACGCAGTATTTT.

As to this clonotype: This clone may be a read error of a much larger clone one base away. The chain has TRBV3-1 and TRBJ2-6; no clear D. Trimming left V 8 bases short and J 4 bases short, with 15 bases between. Germline V CDR1 and CDR2: LGHDT, YNNKEL (reference sequence). The CDR3 runs to 15 residues. The CDR3 sequence is CASCPHAIGANVLTF. In DNA form, the CDR3 reads TGTGCCAGCTGCCCACATGCGATCGGGGCCAACGTCCTGACTTTC.

This clonotype appeared many times. The V call is TRBV20-1, the J call TRBJ1-3; no firm D call. This CDR3 is built from 11 residues. Per the germline V gene, CDR1 is DFQATT and CDR2 is SNEGSKA (reference sequence). The V and J ends lost 6 bases and 2 bases respectively, with 5 bases between them. The CDR3 region is CSARAGNTIYF. The CDR3 DNA follows: TGCAGTGCACGGGCTGGAAACACCATATATTTT.

This clonotype occurred many times. The chain is built from TRBV25-1 and TRBJ1-6; D perhaps matches TRBD1 (6 bases). This CDR3 comprises 15 residues. The V end was cut by 4 bases, the J end by 5 bases, with 12 bases between. Germline V gene data show CDR1 as MGHDK and CDR2 as SYGVNS. CDR3 region: CASSGWGADNSPLHF. CDR3 DNA: TGTGCCAGCAGTGGCTGGGGGGCGGATAATTCACCCCTCCACTTT.

This clonotype was seen many times. CDR3 in DNA: TGTGCCATCAAGGACCTCACCTACGAGCAGTACTTC. It yields the protein CAIKDLTYEQYF. The chain has TRBV10-3 and TRBJ2-7; D gene uncertain. Trimming shortened V by 7 bases and J by 2 bases, and 9 bases separated the two germline ends. Germline CDR1 reads ENHRY; CDR2 reads SYGVKD. This CDR3 contains 12 residues.

At least ten counts were recorded for this clonotype. This sequence joins TRBV20-1 and TRBJ2-1; 7 positions agree with TRBD2. The CDR3 has 15 amino acids. V was pared by 3 bases and J by 4 bases, with 9 bases of the junction left unmatched. Germline-derived CDR1 and CDR2 are DFQATT and SNEGSKA (reference sequence). CDR3 region: CSASQLAIRYNEQFF. In nucleotides, the CDR3 is TGCAGTGCTAGCCAACTAGCGATTAGGTACAATGAGCAGTTCTTC.

There are many counts of this clonotype. The V and J genes are TRBV20-1 and TRBJ2-1; weak D call: TRBD2 (6 bases). The CDR3 is 14 amino acids. V was cut by 0 bases and J by 4 bases, with 10 bases left in between. Looked up from germline, CDR1 is DFQATT and CDR2 is SNEGSKA (reference sequence). For the CDR3, the DNA is TGCAGTGCTAGAGACATTAGCGGTTACAATGAGCAGTTCTTC. This gives the protein CSARDISGYNEQFF.

This clonotype was seen a few times. The chain recombines TRBV7-8 with TRBJ2-5, with D tentatively TRBD1 (6 bases). The CDR3 is 14 amino acids. The germline V gene has CDR1 SGHVS and CDR2 FQNEAQ. Trimming removed 5 bases at V and 7 bases at J, with 17 bases between. In DNA form, the CDR3 reads TGTGCCAGCAGCAACCGGGACCAACAGGGGACCCAGTACTTC. Protein sequence: CASSNRDQQGTQYF.

This clonotype appeared a few times. The rearrangement uses TRBV20-1 and TRBJ2-7, with 8 bases identical to TRBD2. This CDR3 has 12 amino acids. V lost 2 bases and J lost 6; bases outside the gene matches: 3. Per the germline V gene, CDR1 is DFQATT and CDR2 is SNEGSKA (reference sequence). The DNA for the CDR3 is TGCAGTGCTAGAAGGGGGACTAGCGAGCAGTACTTC. As protein: CSARRGTSEQYF.

At least ten counts were recorded for this clonotype. This rearrangement joins TRBV7-6 to TRBJ2-7, with 8 positions matching TRBD2. This CDR3 has 16 amino acids. V trimming: 3 bases; J trimming: 3 bases; junction bases outside the gene matches: 10. Germline assignment: CDR1 SGHVS and CDR2 FNYEAQ. CDR3 sequence (DNA): TGTGCCAGCAGCTTCCTACAAGCGGGAGAGAGCTACGAGCAGTACTTC. The encoded protein is CASSFLQAGESYEQYF. Complete variable domain (other parts from reference TRBV7-6 and TRBJ2-7): GAGVSQSPRYKVTKRGQDVALRCDPISGHVSLYWYRQALGQGPEFLTYFNYEAQQDKSGLPNDRFSAERPEGSISTLTIQRTEQRDSAMYRCASSFLQAGESYEQYFGPGTRLTVT.

This clonotype was counted at least ten times. This rearrangement joins TRBV6-2 or TRBV6-3 to TRBJ2-2; the D is unclear. Looked up from germline, CDR1 is MNHEY and CDR2 is SVGEGT. The CDR3 consists of 15 residues. Trimming pared 5 bases from V and 6 bases from J, leaving 16 bases between. CDR3: CASSTDAWFAGELFF. The CDR3 DNA reads TGTGCCAGCAGTACCGACGCGTGGTTTGCCGGGGAGCTGTTTTTT.

This clonotype was counted ten times or more. The chain joins TRBV25-1 to TRBJ2-7, with D possibly being TRBD2 (5 bases). The CDR3 runs to 13 residues. Trimming removed 7 bases at V and 1 base at J, with 11 bases between. Germline V gene sequence: CDR1 MGHDK, CDR2 SYGVNS. CDR3 bases: TGTGCCAGCATTGGGAGATGGTCCTACGAGCAGTACTTC. It encodes CASIGRWSYEQYF.

This clonotype was found a few times. The chain couples TRBV6-2 or TRBV6-3 to TRBJ2-2; D gene uncertain. CDR1 is MNHEY and CDR2 is SVGEGT in the germline V gene. This CDR3 has 13 amino acids. The V and J ends lost 4 bases and 6 bases respectively, with 9 bases between them. CDR3: CASSSIRSGELFF. In nucleotides, the CDR3 is TGTGCCAGCAGTTCGATCAGGTCCGGGGAGCTGTTTTTT.

V gene TRBV20-1 combines with J gene TRBJ2-7; D is perhaps TRBD1 or TRBD2 (5 bases each). Germline lookup yields CDR1 DFQATT and CDR2 SNEGSKA (reference sequence). This CDR3 spans 10 amino acids. Deletions cut 6 bases from V and 10 bases from J, with 13 bases between. The CDR3 nucleotides are TGCAGTGCCCCGAGGGGACCCCAGTACTTC. Protein sequence: CSAPRGPQYF.

The V call is TRBV27, the J call TRBJ1-2; no definite D call. The CDR3 spans 16 residues. The V end lost 8 bases, the J end lost 0 bases, and 19 bases lay between the germline ends. Germline CDR1 is MNHEY and CDR2 is SMNVEV (reference sequence). Here the CDR3 reads CASDRPVLGANYGYTF. CDR3 DNA: TGTGCCAGCGATCGACCGGTTCTGGGTGCTAACTATGGCTACACCTTC.